These 13 T cell receptor beta chains share one sample of origin, sequenced in a study of T cells after somatic rescue of genetic block. Generated by immunoSEQ multiplex PCR, the TCRdb table keeps only in-frame clones and is missing some. Among 100,000 to 120,000 clones listed, about nine tenths were seen once. Source material: peripheral blood mononuclear cells (PBMCs). These receptors originate from a woman between 18 and 29 years old.

This sequence joins TRBV6-5 and TRBJ1-4; D remains unclear. Germline V gene data show CDR1 as MNHEY and CDR2 as SVGAGI. V gave up 0 bases and J gave up 4 bases, with 9 bases separating them. This CDR3 has 15 residues. The CDR3 DNA follows: TGTGCCAGCAGTTACTCGAGGCGGAGTAATGAAAAACTGTTTTTT. It specifies CASSYSRRSNEKLFF.

The chain couples TRBV30 to TRBJ2-2; the D is unclear. The CDR3 is made up of 18 amino acids. From germline, CDR1 is GTSNPN and CDR2 SVGIG (reference sequence). V was cut by 3 bases and J by 0 bases, with 20 bases left in between. This CDR3 reads CAWSQVSHGLTNTGELFF. In DNA form, the CDR3 reads TGTGCCTGGAGCCAGGTTAGTCACGGATTGACGAACACCGGGGAGCTGTTTTTT.

The chain couples TRBV2 to TRBJ2-3; D is ambiguous. The CDR3 runs 12 residues. The V end was cut by 3 bases, the J end by 5 bases, with 6 bases between. CDR1 is SNHLY and CDR2 is FYNNEI in the germline V gene. The CDR3, as DNA: TGTGCCAGCAGTGACAGACGAGATACGCAGTATTTT. Its translation is CASSDRRDTQYF. The full variable domain, completed using reference TRBV2 and TRBJ2-3, is EPEVTQTPSHQVTQMGQEVILRCVPISNHLYFYWYRQILGQKVEFLVSFYNNEISEKSEIFDDQFSVERPDGSNFTLKIRSTKLEDSAMYFCASSDRRDTQYFGPGTRLTVL.

The rearrangement uses TRBV30 and TRBJ1-1; D gene unclear. This CDR3 spans 12 amino acids. Germline-derived CDR1 and CDR2 are GTSNPN and SVGIG (reference sequence). V lost 1 base and J lost 1, with 4 bases in between. In DNA form, the CDR3 reads TGTGCCTGGAGTGGAAAGAACACTGAAGCTTTCTTT. This gives the protein CAWSGKNTEAFF.

This clone was counted at least ten times. The genes are TRBV6-6 and TRBJ1-3, with 7 bases identical to TRBD1. The CDR3 totals 15 residues. Germline CDR1 reads MNHNY; CDR2 reads SVGAGI (reference sequence). The V gene end was trimmed by 6 bases and the J gene end by 4 bases; junction bases not matched to a gene: 9. The CDR3 bases are TGTGCCAGCAGCTCTGGACAGGCACACGGAAACACCATATATTTT. It translates to CASSSGQAHGNTIYF.

This clone was counted only a few times. The gene calls are TRBV6-4 and TRBJ2-3; 7 bases line up with TRBD2. Germline loops: CDR1 MRHNA, CDR2 SNTAGT. This CDR3 comprises 14 residues. The V gene end was trimmed by 9 bases and the J gene end by 2 bases; junction bases not matched to a gene: 8. CDR3 region: CASSPGGTTDTQYF. CDR3 bases: TGTGCCAGTTCCCCGGGGGGAACCACAGATACGCAGTATTTT.

The rearrangement links TRBV19 to TRBJ2-3; D is undetermined. CDR3 length equals 14 residues. Germline-derived CDR1 and CDR2 are LNHDA and SQIVND (reference sequence). Trimming took off 5 bases at V and 6 bases at J, with 15 bases between the two ends. The CDR3 nucleotides are TGTGCCAGTAGTCCAACGCGAGGTGGGGATACGCAGTATTTT. Translated: CASSPTRGGDTQYF.

The V call is TRBV5-4, the J call TRBJ2-7; weak D call: TRBD1 (6 bases). Germline CDR1 reads SGHNT; CDR2 reads YYREEE (reference sequence). V was cut by 4 bases and J by 1 base, with 9 bases left in between. This CDR3 has 13 residues. CDR3 nucleotides: TGTGCCAGCAGCCTGGACAGATCCTACGAGCAGTACTTC. Amino acids: CASSLDRSYEQYF.

The V and J genes are TRBV11-2 and TRBJ2-7, with TRBD2 as a possible D gene (6 bases). The CDR3 has 14 amino acids. V was clipped by 1 base and J by 3 bases, with 10 bases between them. The germline CDR1 and CDR2 sequences are SGHAT and FQNNGV. The CDR3 sequence is CASSLGRGFYEQYF. The DNA of the CDR3 is TGTGCCAGCAGCTTAGGGAGGGGATTCTACGAGCAGTACTTC. The full variable domain, with the rest looked up from reference TRBV11-2 and TRBJ2-7, is EAGVAQSPRYKIIEKRQSVAFWCNPISGHATLYWYQQILGQGPKLLIQFQNNGVVDDSQLPKDRFSAERLKGVDSTLKIQPAKLEDSAVYLCASSLGRGFYEQYFGPGTRLTVT.

The rearrangement uses TRBV27 and TRBJ1-4; D might be TRBD1 (5 bases). V was cut by 2 bases and J by 6 bases, with 10 bases left in between. Germline V gene sequence: CDR1 MNHEY, CDR2 SMNVEV (reference sequence). The CDR3 consists of 14 residues. The CDR3 DNA follows: TGTGCCAGCAGTTTACGTGAAGGGGATGAAAAACTGTTTTTT. This codes for CASSLREGDEKLFF. Based on the CDR3 plus reference TRBV27 and TRBJ1-4, the full variable domain is EAQVTQNPRYLITVTGKKLTVTCSQNMNHEYMSWYRQDPGLGLRQIYYSMNVEVTDKGDVPEGYKVSRKEKRNFPLILESPSPNQTSLYFCASSLREGDEKLFFGSGTQLSVL.

The CDR3 loop reads CASSLDGAMTGETQYF. The CDR3 nucleotides read TGTGCCAGCAGCTTGGACGGGGCAATGACCGGGGAGACCCAGTACTTC. The V and J genes are TRBV5-4 and TRBJ2-5, with D tentatively TRBD1 or TRBD2 (5 bases each). V was pared by 0 bases and J by 5 bases, with 17 bases between. Germline-derived CDR1 and CDR2 are SGHNT and YYREEE (reference sequence). The CDR3 has 16 residues.

This clone was recorded once. This chain connects TRBV9 to TRBJ1-4; 7 bases match TRBD1. Germline-derived CDR1 and CDR2 are SGDLS and YYNGEE. Trimming took 4 bases from V and 8 from J; bases not matched to a gene: 11. This CDR3 region has 15 residues. The CDR3: CASSLRDSLWEKLFF. For the CDR3, the DNA is TGTGCCAGCAGCCTCCGGGACAGCCTTTGGGAAAAACTGTTTTTT.

This sequence joins TRBV2 and TRBJ1-2, with 9 nucleotides matching TRBD1. The J segment lost 8 bases and the V segment lost 3 bases, leaving 10 bases of the junction unmatched. Looked up from germline, CDR1 is SNHLY and CDR2 is FYNNEI. CDR3 size: 15 residues. The CDR3 here is CASSEQPQGARGYTF. The CDR3 nucleotides are TGTGCCAGCAGTGAGCAACCACAGGGGGCGCGGGGCTACACCTTC. The whole variable domain, remainder taken from reference TRBV2 and TRBJ1-2, is EPEVTQTPSHQVTQMGQEVILRCVPISNHLYFYWYRQILGQKVEFLVSFYNNEISEKSEIFDDQFSVERPDGSNFTLKIRSTKLEDSAMYFCASSEQPQGARGYTFGSGTRLTVV.